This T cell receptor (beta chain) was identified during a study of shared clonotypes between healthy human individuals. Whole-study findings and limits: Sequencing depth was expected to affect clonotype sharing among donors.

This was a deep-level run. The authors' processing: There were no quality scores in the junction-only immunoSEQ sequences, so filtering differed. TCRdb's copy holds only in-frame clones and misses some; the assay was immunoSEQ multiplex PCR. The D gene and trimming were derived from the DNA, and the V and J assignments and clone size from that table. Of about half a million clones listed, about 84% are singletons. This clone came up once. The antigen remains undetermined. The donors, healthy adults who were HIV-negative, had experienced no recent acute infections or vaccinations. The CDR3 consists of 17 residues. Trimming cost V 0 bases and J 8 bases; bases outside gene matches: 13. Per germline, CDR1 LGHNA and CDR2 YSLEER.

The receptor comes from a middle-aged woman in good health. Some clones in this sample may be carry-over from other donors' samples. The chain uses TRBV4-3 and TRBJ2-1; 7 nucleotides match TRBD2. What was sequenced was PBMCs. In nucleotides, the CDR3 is TGCGCCAGCAGCCAAGAAGGCTCGGGGGACTACCCCTATGAGCAGTTCTTC. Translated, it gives CASSQEGSGDYPYEQFF.